This TCR beta chain stems from a study of shared clonotypes between healthy human individuals. Germline V lookup: CDR1 LNHNV, CDR2 YYDKDF (reference sequence). This CDR3 has 14 amino acids. Trimming took off 1 base at V and 8 bases at J, with 11 bases between the two ends. For this clone: The antigen remains undetermined.

Overall study results and limits: Genetic and exposure-history diversity was limited by the small donor number.

This was a deep-level run. Assay: immunoSEQ multiplex PCR; the TCRdb copy retains only in-frame clones and omits some. This table holds over 400,000 clones, around 95% found once. Only Caucasian adults living in Nashville, Tennessee served as donors. V usage is TRBV15 and J usage is TRBJ1-4, with no clear D. The sequence came from a woman in her 30s in good health. The material sequenced was naive CD4+ T cells sorted from blood. Subset of the sample: CD45RA+ positively selected. The CDR3 DNA sequence: TGTGCCACCAGCAGAGCCACACCAGAAGAAAAACTGTTTTTT. Translated: CATSRATPEEKLFF.